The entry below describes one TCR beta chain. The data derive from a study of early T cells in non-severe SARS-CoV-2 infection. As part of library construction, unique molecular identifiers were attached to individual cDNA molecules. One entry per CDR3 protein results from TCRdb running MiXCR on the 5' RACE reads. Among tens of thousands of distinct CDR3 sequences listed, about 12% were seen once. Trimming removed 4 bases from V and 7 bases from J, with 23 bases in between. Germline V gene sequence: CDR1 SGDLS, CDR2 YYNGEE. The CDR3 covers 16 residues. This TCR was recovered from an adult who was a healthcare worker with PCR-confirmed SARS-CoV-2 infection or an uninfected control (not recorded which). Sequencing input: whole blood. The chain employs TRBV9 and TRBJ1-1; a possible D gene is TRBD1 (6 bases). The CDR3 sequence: CASSQNRDGADNEAFF. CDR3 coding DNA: TGTGCCAGCAGCCAAAACAGGGACGGCGCCGATAATGAAGCTTTCTTT.